Listed below are T cell receptor beta chains from one sample, sequenced in a study of blood T cell repertoires in COVID-19. Here immunoSEQ multiplex PCR was the method, and the copy in TCRdb shows in-frame clones only, minus some. This sample carries 75,000 to 100,000 clones, roughly 82% of them seen once, and the ten largest clones take less than 9%. Sequences were obtained from peripheral blood. These receptors all stem from a man between 45 and 60 years old with active or convalescent COVID-19. Both conserved end residues are part of each CDR3. The order of the fields is D gene, V gene, J gene, clone size, CDR3 DNA, CDR3 protein. A D gene is named only where the DNA matches it firmly. Some rows have no size entry. The others give once, few or many, or a class for an expanded clone.

-	TRBV11-2	TRBJ2-5	-	TGTGCCAGCAGAAATAGCGGTGGGTGGGAGACCCAGTACTTC	CASRNSGGWETQYF
-	TRBV15	TRBJ1-2	-	TGTGCCACCAGCAGAGATTCGAAGGGGGGCTACACCTTC	CATSRDSKGGYTF
-	TRBV4-3	TRBJ2-1	-	TGCGCCAGCAGCCAAGGAGGGAATGAGCAGTTCTTC	CASSQGGNEQFF
-	TRBV12-3/TRBV12-4	TRBJ2-7	few	TGTGCCAGCACCCGGGGGTTGCGGGAGCAGTACTTC	CASTRGLREQYF
TRBD2	TRBV10-2	TRBJ2-6	-	TGCGCCAGCAAAAGTGCTAGCGGGGGTAACTCTGGGGCCAACGTCCTGACTTTC	CASKSASGGNSGANVLTF
TRBD1	TRBV7-2	TRBJ2-3	-	TGTGCCAGCAGGGACAGGGGACAGACCACAGATACGCAGTATTTT	CASRDRGQTTDTQYF
TRBD1	TRBV28	TRBJ1-5	-	TGTGCCAGCAGTTTAAACCCGGACAGGGGGATTTTTAACCAGCCCCAGCATTTT	CASSLNPDRGIFNQPQHF
TRBD1	TRBV28	TRBJ1-1	few	TGTGCCAGTATAGGGGGACAGCTGAACACTGAAGCTTTCTTT	CASIGGQLNTEAFF
TRBD1	TRBV4-3	TRBJ1-5	-	TGCGCCAGCAGCCAAGTGTTGACAGGGTATCAGCCCCAGCATTTT	CASSQVLTGYQPQHF
-	TRBV15	TRBJ2-3	-	TGTGCCACCAGCAGAGGACCTGGCGGGGTCGATACGCAGTATTTT	CATSRGPGGVDTQYF
TRBD2	TRBV3-1/TRBV3-2	TRBJ2-2	-	TGTGCCAGCAGCCAATCGGGACTAGCAACCGGGGAGCTGTTTTTT	CASSQSGLATGELFF
-	TRBV19	TRBJ1-2	-	TGTGCCAGTCCTCAGTGCCTTAACTATGGCTACACCTTC	CASPQCLNYGYTF
TRBD1	TRBV6-4	TRBJ2-3	-	TGTGCCAGCAGTGACAACAGGGGTACGCAGTATTTT	CASSDNRGTQYF
TRBD2	TRBV6-6	TRBJ2-3	-	TGTGCCAGCAGGGAGCGGGGGGGATCGGATACGCAGTATTTT	CASRERGGSDTQYF
TRBD2	TRBV7-2	TRBJ2-1	-	TGTGCCAGCAGCTTCGGCGGGGGGGGGAATGAGCAGTTCTTC	CASSFGGGGNEQFF
TRBD1	TRBV5-1	TRBJ1-2	-	TGCGCCAGCAGCCTTGACAGGGATGGCTACACCTTC	CASSLDRDGYTF
-	TRBV7-2	TRBJ2-7	few	TGTGCCAGCAGCTTAGCGGGCAGATCCTACGAGCAGTACTTC	CASSLAGRSYEQYF
TRBD1	TRBV5-1	TRBJ2-5	-	TGCGCCAGCAGCTTGGCGGGACAGGGGTTAGGAGAGACCCAGTACTTC	CASSLAGQGLGETQYF
TRBD1	TRBV28	TRBJ1-1	-	TGTGCCAGCAGTTTGGGACAGGTCCTGGGAGCTTTCTTT	CASSLGQVLGAFF
TRBD1	TRBV6-5	TRBJ1-2	-	TGTGCCAGCAGTTACTCGACAGGGAACTATGGCTACACCTTC	CASSYSTGNYGYTF
TRBD2	TRBV3-1/TRBV3-2	TRBJ2-1	-	TGTGCCAGCAGTGGGAGAGGCGGGGGGGCCATTTGGTATGAGCAGTTCTTC	CASSGRGGGAIWYEQFF
-	TRBV29-1	TRBJ1-6	-	TGCAGCGTTGTCGACAGCGGGTCTAGTTCACCCCTCCACTTT	CSVVDSGSSSPLHF